This is a list of T cell receptor beta chains from one sample in a study of blood T cell repertoires in COVID-19. This table comes from immunoSEQ multiplex PCR, and its TCRdb copy is limited to in-frame clones, with some not included. The sample carries roughly 340,000 clones, more than 75% recorded once. The sample comprised peripheral blood. The receptors stem from a woman in her 50s with COVID-19, enrolled during active disease. Both conserved end residues are part of each CDR3. Each record gives: clone size, D gene, V gene, J gene, CDR3 protein, CDR3 DNA. A D gene is named only where the DNA matches it firmly. For some rows the clone size is stated as once, few or many, or as a class when expanded; others skip it.

clone_size: .
d_call: TRBD2
v_call: TRBV19
j_call: TRBJ2-1
cdr3_aa: CASSPWTSFSYNEQFF
cdr3_nt: TGTGCCAGTAGTCCATGGACTAGCTTCTCCTACAATGAGCAGTTCTTC

clone_size: .
d_call: .
v_call: TRBV5-6
j_call: TRBJ1-1
cdr3_aa: CASSSVNRVRTEAFF
cdr3_nt: TGTGCCAGCAGCAGTGTGAACAGGGTGAGGACTGAAGCTTTCTTT

clone_size: .
d_call: .
v_call: TRBV7-2
j_call: TRBJ1-6
cdr3_aa: CASSTTPGGYNSPLHF
cdr3_nt: TGTGCCAGCAGCACCACGCCGGGAGGCTATAATTCACCCCTCCACTTT

clone_size: .
d_call: TRBD1
v_call: TRBV5-4
j_call: TRBJ2-1
cdr3_aa: CASSLGQGPFNEQFF
cdr3_nt: TGTGCCAGCAGCTTGGGACAGGGACCGTTCAATGAGCAGTTCTTC

clone_size: .
d_call: TRBD2
v_call: TRBV24-1
j_call: TRBJ2-3
cdr3_aa: CATSGTSGRAGAPVTDTQYF
cdr3_nt: TGTGCCACCAGCGGGACTAGCGGGAGGGCCGGGGCCCCCGTCACAGATACGCAGTATTTT

clone_size: .
d_call: TRBD2
v_call: TRBV6-5
j_call: TRBJ2-5
cdr3_aa: CASSPRGGTQYF
cdr3_nt: TGTGCCAGCAGTCCCCGGGGGGGGACCCAGTACTTC

clone_size: .
d_call: TRBD2
v_call: TRBV30
j_call: TRBJ2-7
cdr3_aa: CAWTSGRGAYEQYF
cdr3_nt: TGTGCCTGGACAAGCGGGAGGGGAGCCTACGAGCAGTACTTC

clone_size: .
d_call: .
v_call: TRBV18
j_call: TRBJ2-2
cdr3_aa: CASSPTGVGRNTGELFF
cdr3_nt: TGTGCCAGCTCACCAACGGGCGTCGGGAGGAACACCGGGGAGCTGTTTTTT

clone_size: once
d_call: TRBD1
v_call: TRBV15
j_call: TRBJ1-2
cdr3_aa: CATSREQGANYGYTF
cdr3_nt: TGTGCCACCAGCAGAGAGCAGGGGGCTAACTATGGCTACACCTTC

clone_size: few
d_call: .
v_call: TRBV6-6
j_call: TRBJ1-5
cdr3_aa: CASRLTGSNQPQHF
cdr3_nt: TGTGCCAGCAGACTTACAGGGAGCAATCAGCCCCAGCATTTT

clone_size: .
d_call: .
v_call: TRBV5-1
j_call: TRBJ2-7
cdr3_aa: CASSLEQDPYEQYF
cdr3_nt: TGCGCCAGCAGCTTGGAACAGGACCCCTACGAGCAGTACTTC

clone_size: .
d_call: .
v_call: TRBV7-8
j_call: TRBJ1-6
cdr3_aa: CASSPSGSYNSPLHF
cdr3_nt: TGTGCCAGCAGTCCTTCGGGCTCCTATAATTCACCCCTCCACTTT

clone_size: .
d_call: .
v_call: TRBV9
j_call: TRBJ2-1
cdr3_aa: CASSVISGHYNEQFF
cdr3_nt: TGTGCCAGCAGCGTAATTAGCGGCCATTACAATGAGCAGTTCTTC

clone_size: .
d_call: TRBD1
v_call: TRBV18
j_call: TRBJ1-1
cdr3_aa: CASSPSRQGLNTEAFF
cdr3_nt: TGTGCCAGCTCACCTAGCCGACAGGGTTTGAACACTGAAGCTTTCTTT

clone_size: .
d_call: TRBD1
v_call: TRBV6-5
j_call: TRBJ1-2
cdr3_aa: CASSNGQGYGYTF
cdr3_nt: TGTGCCAGCAGTAATGGACAGGGCTATGGCTACACCTTC

clone_size: .
d_call: TRBD1
v_call: TRBV6-4
j_call: TRBJ1-2
cdr3_aa: CASRGTGGNYGYTF
cdr3_nt: TGTGCCAGCAGAGGGACAGGGGGCAACTATGGCTACACCTTC

clone_size: .
d_call: .
v_call: TRBV23-1
j_call: TRBJ2-7
cdr3_aa: CASRTGTLYYEQYF
cdr3_nt: TGCGCCAGCAGGACCGGGACTCTCTACTACGAGCAGTACTTC

clone_size: .
d_call: .
v_call: TRBV29-1
j_call: TRBJ1-4
cdr3_aa: CSTLSANEKLFF
cdr3_nt: TGCAGCACGTTGTCGGCTAATGAAAAACTGTTTTTT

clone_size: .
d_call: .
v_call: TRBV27
j_call: TRBJ2-5
cdr3_aa: CALPPQETQYF
cdr3_nt: TGTGCCCTCCCCCCTCAAGAGACCCAGTACTTC

clone_size: .
d_call: .
v_call: TRBV19
j_call: TRBJ2-5
cdr3_aa: CASRGRAQETQYF
cdr3_nt: TGTGCCAGTAGGGGGCGCGCTCAAGAGACCCAGTACTTC

clone_size: .
d_call: TRBD1
v_call: TRBV19
j_call: TRBJ2-3
cdr3_aa: CASSPGQRGYDTQYF
cdr3_nt: TGTGCCAGTAGTCCGGGACAGAGAGGGTACGATACGCAGTATTTT

clone_size: .
d_call: .
v_call: TRBV19
j_call: TRBJ1-2
cdr3_aa: CASHLVRGIYYGYTF
cdr3_nt: TGTGCCAGTCACCTTGTCAGGGGTATCTACTATGGCTACACCTTC

clone_size: .
d_call: .
v_call: TRBV2
j_call: TRBJ2-3
cdr3_aa: CASAAPPDTQYF
cdr3_nt: TGTGCCAGTGCGGCCCCCCCAGATACGCAGTATTTT

clone_size: .
d_call: TRBD1
v_call: TRBV13
j_call: TRBJ1-6
cdr3_aa: CASKDRVLSPLHF
cdr3_nt: TGTGCCAGCAAGGACAGGGTTCTTTCACCCCTCCACTTT

clone_size: few
d_call: TRBD1
v_call: TRBV5-5
j_call: TRBJ2-2
cdr3_aa: CASSPGTANTGELFF
cdr3_nt: TGTGCCAGCAGCCCCGGGACAGCGAACACCGGGGAGCTGTTTTTT

clone_size: .
d_call: .
v_call: TRBV7-6
j_call: TRBJ2-3
cdr3_aa: CASSLKNVRDTQYF
cdr3_nt: TGTGCCAGCAGCTTAAAGAATGTGAGGGATACGCAGTATTTT

clone_size: .
d_call: .
v_call: TRBV9
j_call: TRBJ1-1
cdr3_aa: CASSASLNTEAFF
cdr3_nt: TGTGCCAGCAGCGCGTCTCTGAACACTGAAGCTTTCTTT

clone_size: .
d_call: .
v_call: TRBV3-1/TRBV3-2
j_call: TRBJ1-1
cdr3_aa: CASSKGGVNTEAFF
cdr3_nt: TGTGCCAGCAGCAAAGGGGGAGTGAACACTGAAGCTTTCTTT

clone_size: .
d_call: TRBD1
v_call: TRBV24-1
j_call: TRBJ2-3
cdr3_aa: CATSDPLGQGVDTQYF
cdr3_nt: TGTGCCACCAGTGACCCTCTTGGACAGGGGGTTGATACGCAGTATTTT

clone_size: .
d_call: TRBD2
v_call: TRBV19
j_call: TRBJ2-2
cdr3_aa: CASTGGLAGGVSAGELFF
cdr3_nt: TGTGCCAGTACGGGGGGACTAGCGGGAGGGGTTTCGGCCGGGGAGCTGTTTTTT

clone_size: .
d_call: .
v_call: TRBV2
j_call: TRBJ2-7
cdr3_aa: CASNKGLSSYEQYF
cdr3_nt: TGTGCCAGCAACAAGGGACTTTCCTCCTACGAGCAGTACTTC

clone_size: .
d_call: .
v_call: TRBV5-6
j_call: TRBJ2-6
cdr3_aa: CASSLWFGASRANVLTF
cdr3_nt: TGTGCCAGCAGCTTGTGGTTTGGGGCTTCTAGGGCCAACGTCCTGACTTTC

clone_size: .
d_call: TRBD1
v_call: TRBV12-3/TRBV12-4
j_call: TRBJ2-7
cdr3_aa: CASSGTGPGEQYF
cdr3_nt: TGTGCCAGCAGTGGGACAGGGCCGGGCGAGCAGTACTTC

clone_size: .
d_call: TRBD1
v_call: TRBV14
j_call: TRBJ1-1
cdr3_aa: CASSQNPRGRGFITEAFF
cdr3_nt: TGTGCCAGCAGCCAAAACCCCAGGGGGCGCGGGTTTATCACTGAAGCTTTCTTT